The entry below gives a single TCR beta chain sequence along with its context. The data are from a study of identical twins. TCRdb redid the calling of the 5' RACE reads with MiXCR, one entry per CDR3 protein. The sample has a few hundred thousand distinct CDR3 sequences, under 20% seen once. This clonotype was obtained from a man over 45 in good health. Specimen: naive T cells sorted from blood.

CDR3 sequence reads: CASRPGTRETQYF. Here the CDR3 DNA reads TGTGCCAGCAGGCCCGGGACGCGGGAGACCCAGTACTTC. This sequence joins TRBV7-9 and TRBJ2-5; perhaps D is TRBD1 or TRBD2 (5 bases each). The CDR3 is 13 amino acids. Trimming stripped 6 bases from V and 5 bases from J, with 13 bases between. Germline CDR1 and CDR2: SEHNR and FQNEAQ (reference sequence).